The T cell receptor (beta chain) under discussion was sequenced for a study of blood T cell repertoires in COVID-19. Libraries were prepared by immunoSEQ multiplex PCR; TCRdb keeps only in-frame clonotypes and omits some of them. Among some 250,000 clones listed, roughly 81% were seen once. V shed 1 base and J shed 0 bases, with 10 bases lying between them. This CDR3 is 16 amino acids long. Germline V gene sequence: CDR1 SEHNR, CDR2 FQNEAQ (reference sequence). This clone has just a few counts. The clonotype originates from a woman over 75 with COVID-19, enrolled during active disease. The chain joins TRBV7-9 to TRBJ1-5; D gene uncertain. The sequencing sample was made of peripheral blood. For the CDR3, the DNA is TGTGCCAGCAGCTTAGGCACAGCTTATAGCAATCAGCCCCAGCATTTT. Its protein is CASSLGTAYSNQPQHF. Full variable domain (rest looked up from reference TRBV7-9 and TRBJ1-5): DTGVSQNPRHKITKRGQNVTFRCDPISEHNRLYWYRQTLGQGPEFLTYFQNEAQLEKSRLLSDRFSAERPKGSFSTLEIQRTEQGDSAMYLCASSLGTAYSNQPQHFGDGTRLSIL.